These 7 T cell receptor beta chains were sequenced from one sample in a study of STAT5B mutations in CD4+ large granular lymphocyte leukemia. Measured with immunoSEQ multiplex PCR; TCRdb has only the in-frame clones, and not every one. Of tens of thousands of clones in the sample, about 80% were seen once. The sample was CD4+ T cells from blood buffy coats. All receptors derive from a human donor in good health.

The chain has TRBV10-3 and TRBJ1-2; 8 nucleotides align to TRBD1. The CDR3 has 15 amino acids. Germline CDR1 reads ENHRY; CDR2 reads SYGVKD. The V gene end was trimmed by 3 bases and the J gene end by 6 bases; junction bases not matched to a gene: 9. CDR3: CAISDMAGGEDGYTF. CDR3 DNA: TGTGCCATCAGTGATATGGCAGGGGGCGAGGATGGCTACACCTTC.

J is TRBJ2-5 and V is TRBV14; TRBD2 might be the D (6 bases). Germline lookup yields CDR1 SGHDN and CDR2 FVKESK. Trimming pared 0 bases from V and 7 bases from J, leaving 27 bases between. CDR3 length: 19 residues. CDR3 sequence (DNA): TGTGCCAGCAGCCAAGATCCTCCTGGGGCTAGCGTTTCTCGGGGGACCCAGTACTTC. It encodes CASSQDPPGASVSRGTQYF.

The J gene is TRBJ1-3, the V gene TRBV6-5; 8 positions match TRBD1. CDR3 length: 14 amino acids. The germline V gene encodes CDR1 MNHEY and CDR2 SVGAGI. V gave up 5 bases and J gave up 5 bases; unmatched junction bases: 5. The CDR3 spells CASSVDRDRNTIYF. The CDR3 nucleotides are TGTGCCAGCAGTGTGGACAGGGATAGAAACACCATATATTTT.

This clone was counted between two and nine times. The chain links TRBV6-6 to TRBJ1-1; D unclear. With 7 bases removed from V and 11 bases from J, the gap between germline ends came to 14 bases. The CDR3 runs to 11 residues. Germline CDR1 MNHNY, CDR2 SVGAGI (reference sequence). The CDR3 DNA follows: TGTGCCAGCACCGAGACCACGAGGGCTTTCTTT. Its protein product is CASTETTRAFF.

The V call is TRBV7-9, the J call TRBJ2-5, with a weak D call TRBD2 (5 bases). Near its end, the DNA agrees better with TRBJ2-7, so the J call may be wrong. The CDR3 is made up of 16 amino acids. Germline V gene data show CDR1 as SEHNR and CDR2 as FQNEAQ (reference sequence). Here the CDR3 reads CASSLTPVSGTYEQYF. The CDR3, as DNA: TGTGCCAGCAGCTTGACTCCCGTAAGCGGTACCTACGAGCAGTACTTC.

The chain has TRBV19 and TRBJ2-3; perhaps TRBD2 as D (5 bases). Trimming shortened V by 10 bases and J by 1 base, and 15 bases separated the two germline ends. There are 14 residues in the CDR3. Germline CDR1 LNHDA, CDR2 SQIVND (reference sequence). The CDR3 loop is CATTPGEGTDTQYF. For the CDR3, the DNA is TGTGCCACCACACCCGGGGAAGGCACAGATACGCAGTATTTT.

The J gene is TRBJ1-2, the V gene TRBV30; no clear D gene. The germline gives CDR1 GTSNPN, CDR2 SVGIG (reference sequence). This CDR3 is built from 13 residues. The V and J ends lost 3 bases and 2 bases respectively, with 10 bases between them. Written as DNA, the CDR3 is TGTGCCTGGAGGCGGCGGGGAAACTATGGCTACACCTTC. This gives the protein CAWRRRGNYGYTF.